This T cell receptor (gamma chain) originates from a study of gamma-delta chains in newborns, infants, children. Study-level background: Polyclonal expansion of innate γδ T cells after birth follows microbial exposure.

TCRdb reapplied CATT to the reads. Counted here are approximately 840 gamma-chain clones, 39% occurring once; the ten biggest clones make up around 25%. The V segment lost 6 bases and the J segment 9 bases; nucleotides outside the gene matches: 8. Germline values: CDR1 GITISATS, CDR2 ISYDGTV (reference sequence). The CDR3 consists of 15 residues. Sequencing used blood. The chain employs TRGV9 and TRGJP. TCRdb supplies no J gene; here it was assigned by aligning the nucleotide sequence to germline. The receptor comes from a child who was a newborn, infant or young child, either healthy, febrile or measles-vaccinated (not recorded which). The chain's CDR3 is CALWLAGLGKKIKVF. The CDR3 nucleotides read TGTGCCTTGTGGCTCGCCGGGTTGGGCAAAAAAATCAAGGTATTT.